This T cell receptor beta chain was sequenced in a study of cytotoxic CD8 clonotypes in ibrutinib-treated CLL. Points from the study as a whole: Increased clonality at ibrutinib response gave way to a return toward baseline at progression. The study found baseline clonality above age-matched healthy donors, tracking circulating CD8+ T-cell counts.

Germline V gene lookup returns CDR1 SGDLS and CDR2 YYNGEE. The CDR3 totals 17 residues. V shed 3 bases and J shed 5 bases, with 22 bases lying between them. Generated by immunoSEQ multiplex PCR, the TCRdb table keeps only in-frame clones and is missing some. The sample contains around 250,000 clones, 70% of which appear only once. Note on this clone: Its antigen is unidentified.

The receptor was derived from a human donor with chronic lymphocytic leukemia. Specimen: PBMCs, collected after 24 months of ibrutinib treatment. The V gene is TRBV9, the J gene TRBJ2-3, with D possibly being TRBD1 (8 bases). CDR3 region: CASSDPQGAGEGDTQYF. The CDR3 DNA reads TGTGCCAGCAGCGACCCCCAGGGGGCGGGAGAAGGAGATACGCAGTATTTT.